Given below is one T cell receptor beta chain in context. Its antigen is unknown. The input lacks base qualities; no much larger clone sits a single base away. In the prospective study, participants were about 18 to 100 years old, resided in fewer than 25 geographic areas of the United States, and were enrolled through a virtual design. In the prospective study, participants were assigned to cohorts based on the clinical history participants reported in a screening survey and a study questionnaire. Recovered participants in ImmuneRACE Cohort 3 were defined as having two consecutive negative NP/OP PCR tests, clearance from a healthcare professional, or resolution of symptoms. Mobile phlebotomists in the prospective study collected whole blood, serum and a nasopharyngeal or oropharyngeal swab from every participant. Additional blood draws and questionnaires over an approximately 2-month period could optionally be provided by prospective study participants. Before DNA extraction, blood samples from the prospective study were shipped at room temperature or frozen.

This entry is derived from a study of blood T cell repertoires in COVID-19 (dated by TCRdb to 2019 to 2021). About the investigation overall: The collaborator samples originated in the United States, Italy and Spain and spanned the acute and convalescent phases of COVID-19. The material from the prospective study consisted of cDNA or gDNA derived from T cells, B-cell-depleted T cells, or PBMCs. Subjects who had been exposed to COVID-19, were actively infected with it, or had recovered from it provided the deeply sampled blood TCRbeta repertoires that made up the dataset. The repertoires were released in a freely available public database meant as a resource for research on the immune response to SARS-CoV-2. Samples were obtained from the ongoing ImmuneRACE study (first 160 participants) and from 950 to 1,500 subjects provided by 6 global collaborators. Nearly every sample came with metadata listing a de-identified subject ID, COVID-19 status, age in years and sex. HLA class I and class II types, where available, came from metadata supplied by the sample provider rather than from assay-based typing.

TCRbeta CDR3 regions were amplified from genomic DNA by means of the immunoSEQ Assay, a bias-controlled multiplex PCR. In the original analysis: The number of nucleated cells in each sample was estimated by amplification of reference gene primers within the assay. To quantify the absolute abundance of each unique TCRbeta CDR3 rearrangement, sequence reads were collapsed and filtered. For each sample, productive Simpson clonality was calculated by taking the square root of Simpson's diversity index across productive rearrangements. Sourced from immuneACCESS, this table was stored by TCRdb with only in-frame sequences that have V and J called. A share of the clones is absent; for the studies checked, an unresolved V gene accounts for under half, and the remainder has no known explanation. Clonal size and the V and J genes are those of that table, whereas D and trimming came from the DNA. The sample table contains about 220,000 clones; only one count was recorded for over 65% of them. The top ten clones comprise roughly 3.5% of the sample.

Study-level results and caveats: Clinical and demographic metadata were provided uncurated, with the amount varying by source and participant.

Sequencing was carried out using PBMCs or T cells enriched from blood (not recorded which). The TCR sequence derives from a woman aged 55-75 years who had recovered from COVID-19.

At the DNA level, the sequence is TGCGCCAGCAGAAGTGGACTAGCGGGGGAGGCTCCTGAGCAGTTCTTC. This encodes CASRSGLAGEAPEQFF. This receptor chain uses TRBV5-1 and TRBJ2-1, with 13 central nucleotides matching TRBD2. For this chain, trimming is 5 bases at the V end and 9 bases at the J end, and the number of junction bases without a gene match is 11. From the cysteine up to the phenylalanine, the CDR3 has a length of 16 residues. Kept here is only the CDR3 DNA, which spans 48 bases and is read in frame from base 1. Based on the germline V gene, the CDR1 and CDR2 sequences are SGHRS and YFSETQ.